The next 25 T cell receptor beta chains were all read from a single sample in a study of cytomegalovirus exposure and HLA in healthy donors. The PCR used 60 Vbeta and 13 Jbeta primers. The data were produced by immunoSEQ multiplex PCR, yet TCRdb's version contains in-frame clones alone and is incomplete. Counted here are 150,000 to 200,000 clones, more than 80% occurring once; the ten biggest clones make up roughly 4.5%. Sequencing was carried out using PBMCs. The receptors shown here come from a woman between 18 and 29 years old in good health and CMV-seropositive.

This sequence joins TRBV28 and TRBJ1-6; D gene ambiguous. The CDR3 is 14 amino acids. Germline loops: CDR1 MDHEN, CDR2 SYDVKM. Trimming removed 5 bases from V and 5 bases from J, with 10 bases in between. CDR3 nucleotides: TGTGCCAGCAGTCCCCAGTTTGATAATTCACCCCTCCACTTT. Amino acid sequence: CASSPQFDNSPLHF. Complete variable domain (other parts from reference TRBV28 and TRBJ1-6): DVKVTQSSRYLVKRTGEKVFLECVQDMDHENMFWYRQDPGLGLRLIYFSYDVKMKEKGDIPEGYSVSREKKERFSLILESASTNQTSMYLCASSPQFDNSPLHFGNGTRLTVT.

The chain employs TRBV7-2 and TRBJ1-2, with D possibly being TRBD1 (5 bases). Trimming took 5 bases from V and 6 from J, leaving 13 bases between them. Germline V gives CDR1 SGHTA, CDR2 FQGNSA. The CDR3 has 13 residues. In nucleotides, the CDR3 is TGTGCCAGCAGCGATCGACAGCCCAATGGCTACACCTTC. It specifies CASSDRQPNGYTF.

This rearrangement joins TRBV28 to TRBJ1-5; D call uncertain. Germline assignment: CDR1 MDHEN and CDR2 SYDVKM. With 1 base removed from V and 1 base from J, the gap between germline ends came to 11 bases. The CDR3 has 16 amino acids. DNA of the CDR3: TGTGCCAGCAGTTTATCCCCGGGTTGGAGCAATCAGCCCCAGCATTTT. Translation: CASSLSPGWSNQPQHF.

The V call is TRBV2, the J call TRBJ1-5; TRBD1 agrees at 11 bases. The CDR3 covers 15 residues. Germline V gives CDR1 SNHLY, CDR2 FYNNEI. V shed 6 bases and J 1 base; nucleotides not matched to a gene: 2. The CDR3 DNA sequence: TGTGCCAGCAGCCGGGACAGGGGGAGCAATCAGCCCCAGCATTTT. Amino acids: CASSRDRGSNQPQHF.

The genes are TRBV13 and TRBJ1-4, with D possibly being TRBD1 (6 bases). V was clipped by 0 bases and J by 6 bases, with 11 bases between them. The CDR3 runs to 15 residues. Germline CDR1 PRHDT, CDR2 FYEKMQ (reference sequence). The DNA of the CDR3 is TGTGCCAGCAGCTTAGGCCAGGGGCGGGATGAAAAACTGTTTTTT. This gives the protein CASSLGQGRDEKLFF.

The chain has TRBV2 and TRBJ1-1; D may be TRBD1 (6 bases). Trimming shortened V by 6 bases and J by 1 base, and 12 bases separated the two germline ends. Germline loops: CDR1 SNHLY, CDR2 FYNNEI. The CDR3 runs to 14 residues. CDR3 sequence (DNA): TGTGCCAGCAGCTACCGGACAGCGAACACTGAAGCTTTCTTT. Residues: CASSYRTANTEAFF.

The genes are TRBV9 and TRBJ2-2; 7 positions match TRBD2. The CDR3 covers 17 residues. Unmatched junction bases numbered 11, after V lost 0 bases and J lost 6 bases. CDR1 is SGDLS, CDR2 YYNGEE, per germline. The CDR3 sequence is CASSVALGGRSAGELFF. CDR3 DNA: TGTGCCAGCAGCGTAGCTCTGGGGGGGAGAAGTGCCGGGGAGCTGTTTTTT.

The chain is built from TRBV10-2 and TRBJ2-7, with 11 bases identical to TRBD2. V lost 5 bases and J lost 4; bases outside the gene matches: 4. The CDR3 is 14 amino acids. Germline CDR1 and CDR2: WSHSY and SAAADI. The CDR3 is CASSPTSGGYEQYF. CDR3 nucleotide sequence: TGCGCCAGCAGTCCCACTAGCGGGGGATACGAGCAGTACTTC.

V gene TRBV4-2 combines with J gene TRBJ2-7; tentative D call: TRBD1 (7 bases). Germline CDR1 reads LGHNA; CDR2 reads YNFKEQ. This CDR3 has 15 amino acids. V lost 5 bases and J 0 bases, leaving 14 bases between the germline ends. Written as DNA, the CDR3 is TGTGCCAGCAGCGGGGCAGGGGGGAACTCCTACGAGCAGTACTTC. Its protein product is CASSGAGGNSYEQYF.

The CDR3 DNA sequence: TGTGCCAGCAGTTCGTCCGTCGACAGGCGGGTCAACACCTTC. The encoded protein is CASSSSVDRRVNTF. V gene TRBV6-5 combines with J gene TRBJ1-2; a weak D match, TRBD1 (6 bases). Germline loops: CDR1 MNHEY, CDR2 SVGAGI. The length of the CDR3 is 14 residues. Trimming pared 4 bases from V and 12 bases from J, leaving 21 bases between.

The genes are TRBV5-5 and TRBJ1-2; possible D gene TRBD1, 6 bases. Germline CDR1 is SGHKS and CDR2 is YYEKEE (reference sequence). Trimming shortened V by 1 base and J by 5 bases, and 9 bases separated the two germline ends. This CDR3 has 13 residues. This CDR3 is CASSLSGEYGYTF. The CDR3 DNA reads as TGTGCCAGCAGCTTGTCAGGGGAATATGGCTACACCTTC.

V and J are TRBV7-9 and TRBJ1-1; D perhaps matches TRBD1 (6 bases). V dropped 8 bases and J dropped 7 bases, with 26 bases sitting between them. Germline V gives CDR1 SEHNR, CDR2 FQNEAQ (reference sequence). The CDR3 is 16 amino acids. The DNA of the CDR3 is TGTGCCAGCGAATCCAATCGGCTGACAGGAGGCGGTGAAGCTTTCTTT. It is translated as CASESNRLTGGGEAFF. The entire variable domain, with the rest obtained from reference TRBV7-9 and TRBJ1-1, is as follows: DTGVSQNPRHKITKRGQNVTFRCDPISEHNRLYWYRQTLGQGPEFLTYFQNEAQLEKSRLLSDRFSAERPKGSFSTLEIQRTEQGDSAMYLCASESNRLTGGGEAFFGQGTRLTVV.

This clone was counted between two and nine times. The rearrangement uses TRBV30 and TRBJ2-3; the match to TRBD2 covers 8 bases. After removal of 2 bases from V and 4 bases from J, the junction contained 8 bases not matched to a gene. This CDR3 is 15 amino acids long. In germline, CDR1 is GTSNPN, CDR2 SVGIG (reference sequence). In DNA, the CDR3 is TGTGCCTGGAGTCCAGGGAGCGGGGGCCCAGATACGCAGTATTTT. Its protein product is CAWSPGSGGPDTQYF. Looking up the rest from reference TRBV30 and TRBJ2-3 gives the full variable domain: SQTIHQWPATLVQPVGSPLSLECTVEGTSNPNLYWYRQAAGRGLQLLFYSVGIGQISSEVPQNLSASRPQDRQFILSSKKLLLSDSGFYLCAWSPGSGGPDTQYFGPGTRLTVL.

The chain couples TRBV7-8 to TRBJ2-3; 9 nucleotides match TRBD2. The CDR3 sequence is 16 residues long. Germline trimming cut 2 bases from V and 4 bases from J; bases unmatched to any gene: 7. CDR1 and CDR2 from the germline V gene are SGHVS and FQNEAQ. CDR3 nucleotide sequence: TGTGCCAGCAGCTTAAGCCTCGCTAGCGGGGCAGATACGCAGTATTTT. Its translation: CASSLSLASGADTQYF.

This clone occurred a few times. CDR3 DNA: TGTGCCAGCATCGAAACGGGGGACAGGAATTTAGGTGGCTACACCTTC. Amino acids: CASIETGDRNLGGYTF. The rearrangement joins TRBV5-6 to TRBJ1-2; 8 bases match TRBD1. Germline lookup yields CDR1 SGHDT and CDR2 YYEEEE. Trimming took 6 bases from V and 7 from J; bases not matched to a gene: 17. This CDR3 is built from 16 residues.

The chain employs TRBV7-3 and TRBJ2-1; 13 bases fit TRBD2. CDR1 and CDR2 (germline): SGHTA, FQGTGA. CDR3 length: 17 amino acids. J was trimmed by 6 bases and V by 5 bases; bases with no gene match: 10. CDR3 region: CASSPPPLAGGVNEQFF. The CDR3 DNA is TGTGCCAGCAGCCCCCCCCCACTAGCGGGGGGGGTCAATGAGCAGTTCTTC. Looking up the rest from reference TRBV7-3 and TRBJ2-1 gives the full variable domain: GAGVSQTPSNKVTEKGKYVELRCDPISGHTALYWYRQSLGQGPEFLIYFQGTGAADDSGLPNDRFFAVRPEGSVSTLKIQRTERGDSAVYLCASSPPPLAGGVNEQFFGPGTRLTVL.

The CDR3 region has the DNA TGTGCCAGCAGTTACCTTGGTGGGCCTAACAATGAGCAGTTCTTC. Residues: CASSYLGGPNNEQFF. The gene calls are TRBV6-6 and TRBJ2-1, with D uncertain. The CDR3 length is 15 residues. V shed 2 bases and J shed 5 bases, with 13 bases lying between them. Germline CDR1 MNHNY, CDR2 SVGAGI (reference sequence).

The rearrangement joins TRBV7-2 to TRBJ2-7; a possible D gene is TRBD2 (5 bases). With 5 bases removed from V and 0 bases from J, the gap between germline ends came to 14 bases. Germline assignment: CDR1 SGHTA and CDR2 FQGNSA. The CDR3 is made up of 15 amino acids. In DNA form, the CDR3 reads TGTGCCAGCAGCACATCAACCGGGATCTCCTACGAGCAGTACTTC. Its protein product is CASSTSTGISYEQYF.

This chain uses TRBV5-1 with TRBJ2-7; TRBD2 matches at 10 bases. The CDR3 extends over 15 amino acids. Unmatched junction bases numbered 1, after V lost 1 base and J lost 0 bases. The V gene's germline CDR1 is SGHRS and CDR2 YFSETQ. DNA for the CDR3: TGCGCCAGCAGCTTGCTAGCGGGGGACTCCTACGAGCAGTACTTC. It translates to CASSLLAGDSYEQYF. Drawing the rest from reference TRBV5-1 and TRBJ2-7, the complete variable domain is KAGVTQTPRYLIKTRGQQVTLSCSPISGHRSVSWYQQTPGQGLQFLFEYFSETQRNKGNFPGRFSGRQFSNSRSEMNVSTLELGDSALYLCASSLLAGDSYEQYFGPGTRLTVT.

V is TRBV7-9 and J is TRBJ2-1; TRBD2 is a possible D gene (6 bases). V shed 3 bases and J shed 5 bases, with 14 bases lying between them. The CDR3 is 15 amino acids. Per germline, CDR1 SEHNR and CDR2 FQNEAQ (reference sequence). CDR3 in amino acids: CASSFLGGANNEQFF. CDR3 DNA sequence: TGTGCCAGCAGCTTCCTCGGCGGGGCTAACAATGAGCAGTTCTTC.

The chain links TRBV7-2 to TRBJ2-1; TRBD2 matches at 7 bases. The germline V gene has CDR1 SGHTA and CDR2 FQGNSA. The CDR3 runs to 14 residues. The trim removed 0 bases at V and 7 bases at J, leaving 3 bases unmatched. DNA for the CDR3: TGTGCCAGCAGCTTAGCTAGCGGGCATAATGAGCAGTTCTTC. Amino acid sequence: CASSLASGHNEQFF.

The chain recombines TRBV19 with TRBJ1-1, with 10 bases lining up with TRBD1. Trimming removed 7 bases from V and 4 bases from J; junction bases left unmatched: 6. CDR1 and CDR2 (germline): LNHDA, SQIVND (reference sequence). The CDR3 contains 14 residues. In nucleotides, the CDR3 is TGTGCCAGTACGGACAGGGGGGCGAGCACTGAAGCTTTCTTT. The encoded protein is CASTDRGASTEAFF.

Here the CDR3 reads CASGAGGRQETQYF. The DNA of the CDR3 is TGTGCCAGCGGAGCGGGGGGAAGACAAGAGACCCAGTACTTC. The rearrangement links TRBV6-5 to TRBJ2-5, with 9 bases matching TRBD2. The J segment lost 2 bases and the V segment lost 8 bases, leaving 6 bases of the junction unmatched. The germline V gene encodes CDR1 MNHEY and CDR2 SVGAGI. This CDR3 is 14 amino acids long.

The gene calls are TRBV11-1 and TRBJ2-7; the match to TRBD1 covers 7 bases. The V gene end was trimmed by 6 bases and the J gene end by 6 bases; junction bases not matched to a gene: 8. CDR1 SGHAT and CDR2 FQDESV come from the germline V gene (reference sequence). CDR3 length: 13 residues. CDR3 sequence (DNA): TGTGCCAGCAGTCGGGCACAGGGGCGCGAGCAGTACTTC. It codes for CASSRAQGREQYF. The variable domain in full, completed from reference TRBV11-1 and TRBJ2-7, reads EAEVAQSPRYKITEKSQAVAFWCDPISGHATLYWYRQILGQGPELLVQFQDESVVDDSQLPKDRFSAERLKGVDSTLKIQPAELGDSAMYLCASSRAQGREQYFGPGTRLTVT.

The gene calls are TRBV6-6 and TRBJ2-7; D is perhaps TRBD1 (7 bases). V was shortened by 5 bases and J by 1 base, with 15 bases between the two germline ends. Germline V gene lookup returns CDR1 MNHNY and CDR2 SVGAGI (reference sequence). The CDR3 covers 15 residues. CDR3 sequence reads: CASSVDRAGSYEQYF. In nucleotides, the CDR3 is TGTGCCAGCAGTGTAGACAGGGCGGGATCCTACGAGCAGTACTTC.